These 10 T cell receptor beta chains came from one sample sequenced in a study of spatial heterogeneity in lung cancer (dated by TCRdb to about 2019). Paper-wide results and their limitations: The tumor nonsynonymous mutation count correlated with the number of expanded alpha and beta TCRs within the tumor.

Libraries were made using 5' RACE. Sequencing was carried out with a NextSeq 500. The public sequencing data were trimmed at Q25 with fastp and processed into clonotypes with MiXCR by TCRdb, which kept only in-frame beta chains. All rows with the same CDR3 protein become a single entry with the most common DNA and genes. The sample table contains 8,000 to 10,000 distinct CDR3 sequences; only one count was recorded for 5.5% to 7.5% of them. About 9.5% of the sample goes to the ten largest clones. These receptors' targets are unknown. The meaning of the sample's time point label: sample taken at primary tumor resection. Sequencing was performed on lung tumor tissue, taken at surgery. The receptors stem from a male donor with early-stage non-small cell lung cancer.

By its share, this clonotype is medium-sized. The library was built for alpha chains, so this beta chain is an off-target read and its size means little. The chain carries TRBV28 and TRBJ1-1; D gene unclear. This CDR3 is built from 20 residues. Germline assignment: CDR1 MDHEN and CDR2 SYDVKM. V shed 1 base and J shed 1 base, with 25 bases lying between them. CDR3 coding DNA: TGTGCCAGCAGTTTATATCCCGCCGTGGCGATCGTACAGCCGAACACTGAAGCTTTCTTT. Its protein product is CASSLYPAVAIVQPNTEAFF.

This clonotype was recorded many times. Being off target in a library aimed at alpha chains, this beta chain has a size of little meaning. The CDR3 protein is CASSTRARSEQYV. CDR3 coding DNA: TGTGCCAGCAGCACCAGGGCAAGGTCGGAGCAGTACGTC. V gene TRBV7-2 combines with J gene TRBJ2-7, with D tentatively TRBD1 (5 bases). Germline V gene data show CDR1 as SGHTA and CDR2 as FQGNSA. With 5 bases removed from V and 7 bases from J, the gap between germline ends came to 15 bases. This CDR3 has 13 residues.

This clonotype is medium-sized in the sample. This beta chain turned up in a library designed for alpha chains; as an off-target read, its abundance says little. This chain links TRBV27 with TRBJ1-5; perhaps TRBD1 as D (6 bases). V dropped 4 bases and J dropped 0 bases, with 10 bases sitting between them. The CDR3 is 15 amino acids. Per germline, CDR1 MNHEY and CDR2 SMNVEV (reference sequence). The CDR3 loop is CASSSWTDSNQPQHF. The DNA of the CDR3 is TGTGCCAGCAGTTCGTGGACAGATAGCAATCAGCCCCAGCATTTT.

This clonotype was detected ten times or more. A library prepared for alpha chains yielded this beta chain as an off-target read; its size is of little meaning. The rearrangement joins TRBV12-3 or TRBV12-4 to TRBJ2-1; 7 nucleotides agree with TRBD2. This CDR3 contains 15 residues. Trimming cost V 8 bases and J 5 bases; bases outside gene matches: 12. In DNA, the CDR3 is TGTGCCAGCGCCTCAGGACTAGTGTCCAACAATGAGCAGTTCTTC. Translation gives CASASGLVSNNEQFF.

As concerns this clonotype: For a library built for alpha chains, this beta chain is a stray read; little rests on its size. The rearrangement joins TRBV12-3 or TRBV12-4 to TRBJ1-2; D possibly corresponds to TRBD1 (5 bases). There are 16 residues in the CDR3. The ends were cut back, 3 bases at V and 7 bases at J, with 21 bases in the middle. CDR3 amino acids: CASSLEFREPSGGYTF. For the CDR3, the DNA is TGTGCCAGCAGTTTGGAGTTCAGGGAACCGAGCGGTGGCTACACCTTC.

This clonotype has a count of ten or more. Being off target in a library aimed at alpha chains, this beta chain has a size of little meaning. This CDR3 reads CASSPLTSGANVLTF. Written as DNA, the CDR3 is TGTGCCAGCAGTCCCTTGACCTCAGGGGCCAACGTCCTGACTTTC. V usage is TRBV6-5 and J usage is TRBJ2-6; no clear D gene. The ends were cut back, 5 bases at V and 4 bases at J, with 12 bases in the middle. Germline V gene data show CDR1 as MNHEY and CDR2 as SVGAGI. This CDR3 region has 15 residues.

This clonotype showed up many times. Because this beta chain is a stray read in a library intended to capture alpha chains, its abundance should not be given much weight. The chain combines TRBV5-1 with TRBJ2-5; either TRBD1 or TRBD2 may supply D (5 bases each). V lost 0 bases and J lost 3, with 12 bases in between. CDR3 length equals 15 residues. The germline V gene encodes CDR1 SGHRS and CDR2 YFSETQ. The chain's CDR3 is CASSLAGRPEETQYF. The CDR3 region has the DNA TGCGCCAGCAGCTTGGCGGGACGGCCAGAAGAGACCCAGTACTTC.

Within the sample, this clonotype is medium-sized. Found in a library prepared for alpha chains, this beta chain is an off-target read, and its abundance has little meaning. The chain is built from TRBV12-3 or TRBV12-4 and TRBJ1-4, with D unclear. CDR3 length: 14 amino acids. V dropped 2 bases and J dropped 10 bases, with 14 bases sitting between them. In DNA form, the CDR3 reads TGTGCCAGCAGTTTAACTCTCCAAGGAGGAAAACTGTTTTTT. Amino acid sequence: CASSLTLQGGKLFF.

With respect to this clonotype: The library was built for alpha chains, so this beta chain is an off-target read and its size means little. The rearrangement links TRBV19 to TRBJ2-3; D remains unclear. CDR1 is LNHDA, CDR2 SQIVND, per germline (reference sequence). The CDR3 consists of 13 residues. The V end lost 6 bases, the J end lost 2 bases, and 9 bases lay between the germline ends. CDR3 protein: CASSGISTDTQYF. Here the CDR3 DNA reads TGTGCCAGTAGCGGTATCTCCACAGATACGCAGTATTTT.

This clonotype was seen many times. This beta chain is an unintended read in a library built for alpha chains; its size means little. V and J are TRBV28 and TRBJ1-2, with TRBD1 identical over 8 bases. V was clipped by 7 bases and J by 7 bases; unmatched bases: 17. Germline V gene sequence: CDR1 MDHEN, CDR2 SYDVKM. The CDR3 length is 16 residues. The DNA for the CDR3 is TGTGCCAGCAAGCTGGGCTCCGAGACAGGGGTGGGTGGCTACACCTTC. Protein product: CASKLGSETGVGGYTF.